The next 2 T cell receptor beta chains were all read from a single sample in a study of blood T cell repertoires in COVID-19. Clones were sequenced by immunoSEQ multiplex PCR, and TCRdb holds only the in-frame ones, with some missing. Here the sample spans some 110,000 clones, about two thirds being singletons. Sequenced sample: peripheral blood. These TCRs come from a human donor with acute or convalescent COVID-19. The donor label of this sample is uncertain.

The chain carries TRBV4-2 and TRBJ2-2; TRBD2 matches at 8 bases. The CDR3 loop spans 17 amino acids. V shed 3 bases and J 0 bases; nucleotides not matched to a gene: 6. Looked up from germline, CDR1 is LGHNA and CDR2 is YNFKEQ. The CDR3 sequence: CASSHGGGLANTGELFF. The DNA for the CDR3 is TGTGCCAGCAGCCACGGGGGGGGGCTCGCGAACACCGGGGAGCTGTTTTTT.

The count of this clone is one. The rearrangement joins TRBV12-3 or TRBV12-4 to TRBJ2-5, with D uncertain. V was cut by 1 base and J by 6 bases, with 9 bases left in between. The CDR3 spans 13 residues. CDR3 bases: TGTGCCAGCAGTTTAGGCCGAGCGCAGACCCAGTACTTC. It encodes CASSLGRAQTQYF.